Presented here are 10 T cell receptor beta chains from one specimen sequenced in a study of T cell responses to AZD1222 COVID-19 vaccine. The table came from immunoSEQ multiplex PCR; TCRdb's copy has only in-frame clones and leaves some out. The data show more than 250,000 clones, more than 85% seen once. Sequences were derived from peripheral blood, sampled on day 0 of AZD1222 vaccination. These receptor sequences come from an adult in good health.

The rearrangement joins TRBV11-3 to TRBJ2-3, with D possibly TRBD2 on 5 matching bases. The length of the CDR3 is 13 residues. V was trimmed by 8 bases and J by 2 bases, leaving 11 bases between them. Germline V gene lookup returns CDR1 SGHNT and CDR2 YENEEA. The CDR3 here is CASGVDYTDTQYF. The DNA for the CDR3 is TGTGCCAGCGGGGTAGACTACACAGATACGCAGTATTTT.

This chain connects TRBV15 to TRBJ1-1; D is unclear. V was pared by 1 base and J by 4 bases, with 7 bases between. The germline gives CDR1 LNHNV, CDR2 YYDKDF (reference sequence). The CDR3 consists of 13 residues. CDR3: CATSRVSGTEAFF. CDR3 sequence (DNA): TGTGCCACCAGCAGAGTGTCGGGCACTGAAGCTTTCTTT.

The chain carries TRBV28 and TRBJ2-7; TRBD1 matches 7 bases. The germline gives CDR1 MDHEN, CDR2 SYDVKM. V dropped 6 bases and J dropped 5; count of bases not matched to a gene: 13. The CDR3 extends over 15 amino acids. The CDR3 nucleotides read TGTGCCAGCAGATCTATCAGGGGGAGAGTGGACGAGCAGTACTTC. Translation gives CASRSIRGRVDEQYF.

The chain couples TRBV6-5 to TRBJ1-5; D unresolved. V gave up 7 bases and J gave up 0 bases, with 7 bases separating them. The CDR3 runs 13 residues. Germline lookup yields CDR1 MNHEY and CDR2 SVGAGI. The CDR3 nucleotides read TGTGCCAGCAATGGGGATAGCAATCAGCCCCAGCATTTT. Its translation: CASNGDSNQPQHF.

The chain combines TRBV28 with TRBJ1-3; possibly TRBD1 for D (5 bases). Germline CDR1 and CDR2: MDHEN and SYDVKM. The CDR3 runs 15 residues. With 4 bases removed from V and 2 bases from J, the gap between germline ends came to 12 bases. CDR3 residues: CASSSPGGTGNTIYF. In DNA, the CDR3 is TGTGCCAGCAGTTCCCCCGGGGGTACTGGAAACACCATATATTTT.

This clone was picked up one time. J is TRBJ2-7 and V is TRBV4-2; 12 bases map to TRBD2. This CDR3 has 16 residues. CDR1 is LGHNA and CDR2 is YNFKEQ in the germline V gene. J lost 3 bases, V lost 1 base, and 4 bases had no gene match. The chain's CDR3 is CASSQAASGRVYEQYF. In DNA, the CDR3 is TGTGCCAGCAGCCAAGCGGCTAGCGGGAGGGTCTACGAGCAGTACTTC.

This sequence joins TRBV10-3 and TRBJ1-3; D is possibly TRBD1 (6 bases). V was clipped by 1 base and J by 3 bases, with 10 bases between them. Germline loops: CDR1 ENHRY, CDR2 SYGVKD. The CDR3 is 15 amino acids. In nucleotides, the CDR3 is TGTGCCATCAGTGAGTTCGGGGGGCTTGGAAACACCATATATTTT. It codes for CAISEFGGLGNTIYF.

This clone has only a few counts. V usage is TRBV5-1 and J usage is TRBJ2-6; D remains unclear. The CDR3 is 15 amino acids. The germline gives CDR1 SGHRS, CDR2 YFSETQ. V lost 7 bases to trimming and J lost 1 base, with 12 bases between them. The CDR3 spells CASGDNRSGANVLTF. DNA for the CDR3: TGCGCCAGCGGAGACAACAGATCTGGGGCCAACGTCCTGACTTTC. The variable domain in full, completed from reference TRBV5-1 and TRBJ2-6, reads KAGVTQTPRYLIKTRGQQVTLSCSPISGHRSVSWYQQTPGQGLQFLFEYFSETQRNKGNFPGRFSGRQFSNSRSEMNVSTLELGDSALYLCASGDNRSGANVLTFGAGSRLTVL.

This chain joins TRBV28 and TRBJ1-2, with TRBD1 matching 9 bases. V shed 5 bases and J 5 bases; nucleotides not matched to a gene: 6. CDR1 and CDR2 (germline): MDHEN, SYDVKM. This CDR3 spans 14 amino acids. The CDR3 DNA reads as TGTGCCAGCAGTCCGGGACAGGGATATTATGGCTACACCTTC. Protein product: CASSPGQGYYGYTF.

The rearrangement uses TRBV7-9 and TRBJ1-2, with 7 bases fitting TRBD1. CDR1 is SEHNR, CDR2 FQNEAQ, per germline (reference sequence). The V and J ends lost 1 base and 4 bases, in that order; junction bases with no gene match: 6. The CDR3 spans 15 residues. The CDR3 nucleotides read TGTGCCAGCAGCTTAGTAGGGGGCGCAGGCTATGGCTACACCTTC. It is translated as CASSLVGGAGYGYTF.